These T cell receptor beta chains were read from a single sample in a study of T cells in Graves' hyperthyroidism and ophthalmopathy. TCRdb re-called the multiplex PCR reads with MiXCR, one entry per CDR3 protein. Among 400,000 to 550,000 distinct CDR3 sequences, 24% were seen once, and the ten largest hold about 10%. Sequencing input: blood. These receptor sequences come from a young woman with Graves' ophthalmopathy. Both conserved end residues are part of each CDR3. D genes are given only for firm matches. Clone size appears in some rows only: once, few, many, or a class for an expanded clone.

D,J,size,V,DNA,CDR3
-,TRBJ1-1,-,TRBV25-1,TGTGCCAGCAGGAGGGACATTTCGTTCATGAACACTGAAGCTTTCTTT,CASRRDISFMNTEAFF
TRBD1,TRBJ1-5,many,TRBV6-5,TGTGCCAGCAGTCCTCGGACAGGTGTTGTCAATCAGCCCCAGCATTTT,CASSPRTGVVNQPQHF
TRBD1,TRBJ1-1,-,TRBV15,TGTGCCACCAGCAGAGATGTCCGAGACGCCGGGACAGGGGGACTTGAAGCTTTCTTT,CATSRDVRDAGTGGLEAFF
-,TRBJ2-7,-,TRBV4-1,TGCGCCAGCAGCCGAGGGGGAGAAGGGTCCGAGCAGTACTTC,CASSRGGEGSEQYF
-,TRBJ2-4,many,TRBV2,TGTGCCAGCAGTGAGGGCCCACGGGGCCTCAAAAACATTCAGTACTTC,CASSEGPRGLKNIQYF
-,TRBJ2-5,few,TRBV6-1,TGTGCCAGCAGGGGAGATCCGTACCAAGAGACCCAGTACTTC,CASRGDPYQETQYF
TRBD2,TRBJ2-4,many,TRBV28,TGTGCCAGCAGCCCCGGACCGGGAGGAGCCAAAAACATTCAGTACTTC,CASSPGPGGAKNIQYF
-,TRBJ1-1,many,TRBV19,TGTGCCAGTGGATACCAGCGGGATTCGGCTTTCTTT,CASGYQRDSAFF
-,TRBJ2-2,many,TRBV5-1,TGCGCCAGCAGCGGGGTAGCGGACACCGGGGAGCTGTTTTTT,CASSGVADTGELFF
-,TRBJ2-5,many,TRBV28,TGTGCCAGCAGACAACGCACCACGGGACTGAGGGAGACCCAGTACTTC,CASRQRTTGLRETQYF
-,TRBJ2-4,-,TRBV24-1,TGTGCCACCAGTGATTCCGAACCGGGGGCCAAAAACATTCAGTACTTC,CATSDSEPGAKNIQYF
-,TRBJ1-1,many,TRBV7-2,TGTGCCAGCAGCTTAGTCGTTCGGGGGGAAGCTTTCTTT,CASSLVVRGEAFF
-,TRBJ2-7,many,TRBV12-3/TRBV12-4,TGTGCCAGCAGTCGAAACTACGAGCAGTACTTC,CASSRNYEQYF
TRBD1,TRBJ2-7,-,TRBV5-8,TGTGCCAGCAGCTTGCGTCGAGGGGGCCGGGACGAGCAGTACTTC,CASSLRRGGRDEQYF
-,TRBJ2-2,few,TRBV11-2,TGTGCCAGCAGCTTAGGAGGCCAGGGGGGCACCGGGGAGCTGTTTTTT,CASSLGGQGGTGELFF
-,TRBJ1-1,-,TRBV19,TGTGCCAGTATTCAGGGCACTGAAGCTTTCTTT,CASIQGTEAFF
TRBD1,TRBJ2-7,-,TRBV28,TGTGCCAGCAGTTCACCGGGACAGGGACCCGAGCAGTACTTC,CASSSPGQGPEQYF
TRBD1,TRBJ2-7,-,TRBV6-1,TGTGCCAGCAGCACCGGGACAGGGCTCCACGAGCAGTACTTC,CASSTGTGLHEQYF
-,TRBJ2-2,few,TRBV7-3,TGTGCCAGCAGCCATCAACAGGAGCCCGGGGAGCTGTTTTTT,CASSHQQEPGELFF
TRBD2,TRBJ2-5,-,TRBV20-1,TGCAGTGCTATGGGCGGGGGGGCCGGTGAGACCCAGTACTTC,CSAMGGGAGETQYF
-,TRBJ1-2,many,TRBV25-1,TGTGCCAGCTCGGACACCCAGTATGGCTACACCTTC,CASSDTQYGYTF
TRBD1,TRBJ2-5,many,TRBV12-3/TRBV12-4,TGTGCCAGCAGTACGACAGGGGGCCAAGAGACCCAGTACTTC,CASSTTGGQETQYF
-,TRBJ2-7,few,TRBV19,TGTGCCAGTAGTACTGACTACTTCCGCGGCTACGAGCAGTACTTC,CASSTDYFRGYEQYF
TRBD2,TRBJ2-7,many,TRBV15,TGTGCCACCAGCACGGACCGGGGGGGGGCCTACGAGCAGTACTTC,CATSTDRGGAYEQYF
TRBD2,TRBJ2-5,once,TRBV7-3,TGTGCCAGCATCTCAACCGGGGGGGAACAAGAGACCCAGTACTTC,CASISTGGEQETQYF